This T cell receptor beta chain was found in a study of cytomegalovirus exposure and HLA in healthy donors. Study context: A later analysis reported the 90 to 150 validation repertoires used the same platform as the approximately 660 first-cohort repertoires. General study points: Using the classifier, cytomegalovirus status was reportedly diagnosed with high specificity and sensitivity.

As for this clone: Its matching antigen is unknown.

Libraries were prepared by immunoSEQ multiplex PCR; TCRdb keeps only in-frame clonotypes and omits some of them. Of about 180,000 clones in the sample, approximately 86% were seen once. The specimen sequenced was PBMCs. The sequence derives from a man between 18 and 29 years old in good health and CMV-seropositive.

In DNA, the CDR3 is TGTGCCAGCAGTGAGGGCCTCACGACCCTTGGCTACACCTTC. Translation: CASSEGLTTLGYTF. This chain connects TRBV2 to TRBJ1-2, with D hard to call. Germline values: CDR1 SNHLY, CDR2 FYNNEI. The CDR3 contains 14 residues. V lost 3 bases to trimming and J lost 7 bases, with 15 bases between them. The complete variable domain, with remaining parts taken from reference TRBV2 and TRBJ1-2, reads EPEVTQTPSHQVTQMGQEVILRCVPISNHLYFYWYRQILGQKVEFLVSFYNNEISEKSEIFDDQFSVERPDGSNFTLKIRSTKLEDSAMYFCASSEGLTTLGYTFGSGTRLTVV.